The entry that follows covers one T cell receptor beta chain sequence. The sample originates from a study of blood T cell repertoires in COVID-19. Study processing details: Estimation of nucleated cell counts was performed using reference gene primer amplification. This table comes from immunoSEQ multiplex PCR, and its TCRdb copy is limited to in-frame clones, with some not included. That table is the source of V, J and clone size, and D and trimming were worked out from the DNA. The sample consists of about 260,000 clones, approximately 80% of them appearing once. V was pared by 1 base and J by 6 bases, with 15 bases between. Germline CDR1 is KGHSH and CDR2 is LQKENI. The CDR3 is 16 residues long.

The material sequenced was peripheral blood. This TCR was recovered from a man between 60 and 75 years old with acute or convalescent COVID-19. The chain is built from TRBV18 and TRBJ2-2; tentatively, D is TRBD2 (5 bases). The CDR3 is CASSPQSSSNAGELFF. For the CDR3, the DNA is TGTGCCAGCTCACCACAGTCTAGCAGTAACGCCGGGGAGCTGTTTTTT. The full variable domain, rest sourced from reference TRBV18 and TRBJ2-2, is NAGVMQNPRHLVRRRGQEARLRCSPMKGHSHVYWYRQLPEEGLKFMVYLQKENIIDESGMPKERFSAEFPKEGPSILRIQQVVRGDSAAYFCASSPQSSSNAGELFFGEGSRLTVL.